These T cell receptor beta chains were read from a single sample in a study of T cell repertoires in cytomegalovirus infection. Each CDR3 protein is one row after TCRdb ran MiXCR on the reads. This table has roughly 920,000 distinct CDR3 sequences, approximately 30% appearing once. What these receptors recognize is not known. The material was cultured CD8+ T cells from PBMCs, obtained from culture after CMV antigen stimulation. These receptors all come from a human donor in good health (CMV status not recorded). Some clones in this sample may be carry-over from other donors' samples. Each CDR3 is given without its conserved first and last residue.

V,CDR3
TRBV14,ASSQYRGRSGYT
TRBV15,ATSRHRGDINEKLF
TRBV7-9,ASSLSGKGGDNEKLF
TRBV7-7,ASSLALDREAF
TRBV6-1,ASSANRGYATNEKLF
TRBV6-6,ATGENTEAF
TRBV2,ASSEALGDPSGYT
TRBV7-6,ASSLLPGQSSQETQY
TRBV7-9,ASSLFVRGLSEAF
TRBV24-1,ATGYTGELF
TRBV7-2,ASSPEMGGATLGYT
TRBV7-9,ASSLTGHQVQETQY
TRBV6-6,ASSYGAPRDRVFQY
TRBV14,ASSPPGGHRYNEQF
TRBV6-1,ASSEPPQPAGGNSPLH
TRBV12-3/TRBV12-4,ASSITAKPNEKLF
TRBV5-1,ASSLRGLMQETQY
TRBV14,ASSQRGYRDSPLH